Below, 5 T cell receptor beta chains from the same sample are listed, as sequenced in a study of blood T cells in healthy people across ages. Combining a sample-barcoded 5' primer with a J-beta primer mix, a second PCR ran for roughly 7 to 11 cycles. TCRdb processed the 5' RACE reads anew with MiXCR; each CDR3 protein has one entry. Of 600,000 to 1,000,000 distinct CDR3 sequences detected, 20% to 30% appear once; the ten largest clones hold more than 3%. The same data also went into a second study, on T cells of mothers and their children.

Sequenced material: blood. The receptors originated from a boy between 10 and 17 years old in good health.

With respect to this clonotype: One base away lies a much larger clone, so this may be a sequencing read error. V usage is TRBV7-2 and J usage is TRBJ2-1, with 7 bases identical to TRBD1. The CDR3 sequence is 15 residues long. Germline-derived CDR1 and CDR2 are SGHTA and FQGNSA. Unmatched junction bases numbered 6, after V lost 4 bases and J lost 3 bases. This CDR3 reads CASSSSGQFYNEQFF. The CDR3 coding sequence is TGTGCCAGCAGCTCTTCGGGACAGTTCTACAATGAGCAGTTCTTC. The variable domain in full, completed from reference TRBV7-2 and TRBJ2-1, reads GAGVSQSPSNKVTEKGKDVELRCDPISGHTALYWYRQSLGQGLEFLIYFQGNSAPDKSGLPSDRFSAERTGGSVSTLTIQRTQQEDSAVYLCASSSSGQFYNEQFFGPGTRLTVL.

The table lists this clonotype with a few counts. The CDR3 loop is CSVEVSDRGWQETQYF. CDR3 DNA: TGCAGCGTTGAAGTTTCGGACAGGGGTTGGCAAGAGACCCAGTACTTC. V usage is TRBV29-1 and J usage is TRBJ2-5, with 9 bases identical to TRBD1. V was pared by 1 base and J by 2 bases, with 8 bases of the junction left unmatched. Germline assignment: CDR1 SQVTM and CDR2 ANQGSEA. The CDR3 has 16 residues.

There are a few counts of this clonotype. This chain joins TRBV11-2 and TRBJ2-5; TRBD1 matches 9 bases. Matching the DNA end better, TRBJ2-1 makes the J call doubtful. Germline V gene data show CDR1 as SGHAT and CDR2 as FQNNGV. The CDR3 sequence is 15 residues long. The CDR3 sequence: CASSLDPQGAYEQFF. In DNA form, the CDR3 reads TGTGCCAGCAGCTTAGACCCACAGGGGGCCTATGAGCAGTTCTTC.

This clonotype appeared a single time. The chain carries TRBV7-2 and TRBJ1-2; D gene uncertain. The CDR3 spans 15 residues. V gave up 1 base and J gave up 5 bases, with 14 bases separating them. Germline values: CDR1 SGHTA, CDR2 FQGNSA. The CDR3 DNA sequence: TGTGCCAGCAGCTTAGGTCGGGGTACCCTTTATGGCTACACCTTC. Translated, it gives CASSLGRGTLYGYTF.

This clonotype has a handful of counts. The junction shows a germline mismatch at one end, possibly a read error. J is TRBJ2-7 and V is TRBV20-1; D perhaps matches TRBD2 (5 bases). This CDR3 contains 15 residues. Per germline, CDR1 DFQATT and CDR2 SNEGSKA (reference sequence). In DNA form, the CDR3 reads TGCGGTGCCACAGCGGTCCCGGCCAGGAGCTACGAGCAGTACTTC. Translated, it gives CGATAVPARSYEQYF.